Sequencing of this T cell receptor beta chain was carried out in a study of Graves' ophthalmopathy and Graves' hyperthyroidism. This clonotype was recorded at least ten times. This CDR3 region has 14 residues. The V end was cut by 1 base, the J end by 6 bases, with 13 bases between. The germline V gene encodes CDR1 LNHNV and CDR2 YYDKDF (reference sequence). Using RNA transcripts, the TCR beta CDR3 regions were amplified. Second-round multiplex PCR followed a first-round RT-PCR using HTBI primers. A single record per CDR3 protein comes from TCRdb applying MiXCR to the multiplex PCR reads. The sample lists 230,000 or so distinct CDR3 sequences, around 42% occurring once.

The receptor was isolated from an adult man with Graves' ophthalmopathy. The sample was peripheral blood. The chain employs TRBV15 and TRBJ2-7; D not resolved. CDR3 residues: CATSRAGSSSEQYF. The CDR3 DNA is TGTGCCACCAGCAGAGCAGGCAGTTCTAGCGAGCAGTACTTC.